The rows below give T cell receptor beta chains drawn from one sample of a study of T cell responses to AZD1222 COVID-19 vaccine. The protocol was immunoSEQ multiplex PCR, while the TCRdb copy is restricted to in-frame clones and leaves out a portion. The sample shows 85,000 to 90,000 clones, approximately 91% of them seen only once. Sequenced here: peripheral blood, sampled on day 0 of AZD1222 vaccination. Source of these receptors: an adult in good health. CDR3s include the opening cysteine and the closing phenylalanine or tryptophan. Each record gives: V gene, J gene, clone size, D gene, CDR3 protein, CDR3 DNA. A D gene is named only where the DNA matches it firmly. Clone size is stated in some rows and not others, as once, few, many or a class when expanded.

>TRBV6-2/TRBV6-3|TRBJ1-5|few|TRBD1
CASSYQPDRGWQPQHF
TGTGCCAGCAGTTACCAACCGGACAGGGGATGGCAGCCCCAGCATTTT
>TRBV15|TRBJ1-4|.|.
CATSRGATGTTNEKLFF
TGTGCCACCAGCAGAGGGGCCACAGGGACAACTAATGAAAAACTGTTTTTT
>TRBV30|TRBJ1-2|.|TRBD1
CAWRPGDSLFYGYTF
TGTGCCTGGAGGCCCGGGGACAGTTTGTTCTATGGCTACACCTTC
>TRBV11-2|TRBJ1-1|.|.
CASSLDPQGRAFF
TGTGCCAGCAGCTTAGATCCGCAGGGGCGAGCTTTCTTT
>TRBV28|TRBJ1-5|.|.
CASSLWPQRSSNQPQHF
TGTGCCAGCAGTTTATGGCCTCAGAGGTCGAGCAATCAGCCCCAGCATTTT
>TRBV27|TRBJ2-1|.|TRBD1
CASRGQGAGEQFF
TGTGCCAGCAGGGGACAGGGGGCTGGTGAGCAGTTCTTC
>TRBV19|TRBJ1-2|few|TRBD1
CASSRGQGGDYGYTF
TGTGCCAGTAGTAGAGGACAGGGAGGAGACTATGGCTACACCTTC
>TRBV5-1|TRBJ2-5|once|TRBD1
CASSGQGSQETQYF
TGCGCCAGCAGCGGACAGGGCTCGCAAGAGACCCAGTACTTC
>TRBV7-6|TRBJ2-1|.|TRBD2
CASSSNASGTYNEQFF
TGTGCCAGCAGCTCCAACGCTAGCGGGACCTACAATGAGCAGTTCTTC
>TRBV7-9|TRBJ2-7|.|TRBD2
CASSSTSAYEQYF
TGTGCCAGCAGCTCGACTAGCGCCTACGAGCAGTACTTC
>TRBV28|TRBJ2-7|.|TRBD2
CASSLISGSPRSSYEQYF
TGTGCCAGCAGTTTGATTAGCGGGAGCCCCCGCAGCTCCTACGAGCAGTACTTC
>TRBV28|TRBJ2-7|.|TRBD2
CASRPNLAGGGREQYF
TGTGCCAGCAGACCGAACCTAGCGGGAGGAGGGAGGGAGCAGTACTTC
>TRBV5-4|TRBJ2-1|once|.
CASSSFSAVF
TGTGCCAGCAGCTCCTTTAGTGCGGTCTTC
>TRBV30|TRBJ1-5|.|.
CAWRASRNQPQHF
TGTGCCTGGCGGGCAAGTCGCAATCAGCCCCAGCATTTT
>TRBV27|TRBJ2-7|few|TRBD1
CASSLRTGGSEQYF
TGTGCCAGCAGCTTAAGGACAGGGGGCTCCGAGCAGTACTTC
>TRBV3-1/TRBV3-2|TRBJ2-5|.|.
CASSQIFPGLQETQYF
TGTGCCAGCAGCCAGATTTTCCCGGGACTGCAAGAGACCCAGTACTTC
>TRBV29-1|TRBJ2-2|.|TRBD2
CSVESTSGPNTGELFF
TGCAGCGTTGAAAGCACTAGCGGCCCGAACACCGGGGAGCTGTTTTTT
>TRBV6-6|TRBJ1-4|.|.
CASSYREQKGEKLFF
TGTGCCAGCAGTTACCGAGAACAGAAGGGTGAAAAACTGTTTTTT
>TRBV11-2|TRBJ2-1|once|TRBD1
CASSLDAGTGYEQFF
TGTGCCAGCAGCTTAGATGCCGGGACAGGGTATGAGCAGTTCTTC
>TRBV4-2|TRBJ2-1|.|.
CASSPQGPRGYEQFF
TGTGCCAGCAGCCCCCAGGGCCCCAGGGGTTACGAGCAGTTCTTC
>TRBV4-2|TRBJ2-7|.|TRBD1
CASSQDQTGDKNF
TGTGCCAGCAGCCAAGATCAGACAGGGGATAAAAACTTC
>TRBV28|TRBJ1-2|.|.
CASSLSRGAPSGGYTF
TGTGCCAGCAGTTTATCTAGGGGGGCCCCATCGGGTGGCTACACCTTC
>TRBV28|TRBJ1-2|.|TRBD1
CASSAGTGSHYGYTF
TGTGCCAGCAGTGCCGGGACAGGGAGTCACTATGGCTACACCTTC
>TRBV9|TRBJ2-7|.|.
CASSPPSYEQYF
TGTGCCAGCAGCCCCCCATCCTACGAGCAGTACTTC
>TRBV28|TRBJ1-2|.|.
CASSLGREADYGYTF
TGTGCCAGCAGTTTGGGCAGGGAAGCCGACTATGGCTACACCTTC